A single sample is the source of the 18 T cell receptor beta chains below, sequenced in a study of control samples from healthy donors and cancer patients (dated by TCRdb to the early 2020s). The library was produced with the immunoSEQ multiplex PCR assay. The immuneACCESS repertoire file appears here via TCRdb, limited to in-frame rearrangements. These files lack a portion of the clones; in checked studies, under half of the deficit traces to unresolved V genes, and the cause of the others is not known. A total of roughly 190,000 clones appear in this sample, around 90% of them only once. Less than 2% of the sample is in the top ten clones. Sequenced: blood. The source is a man aged 25-45 years in good health.

CDR3 sequence: CASSQYLTVDEQYF. CDR3 DNA sequence: TGTGCCAGCAGCCAATATCTCACGGTGGACGAGCAGTACTTC. The rearrangement uses TRBV14 and TRBJ2-7; D is undetermined. This CDR3 is built from 14 residues. Germline values: CDR1 SGHDN, CDR2 FVKESK. V was pared by 2 bases and J by 5 bases, with 13 bases between.

This chain joins TRBV7-9 and TRBJ2-2, with 10 bases matching TRBD1. Germline loops: CDR1 SEHNR, CDR2 FQNEAQ (reference sequence). V was pared by 5 bases and J by 7 bases, with 7 bases of the junction left unmatched. The CDR3 is 15 amino acids. This CDR3 is CASSPPGQGLGELFF. The DNA of the CDR3 is TGTGCCAGCAGCCCTCCGGGACAGGGGCTCGGGGAGCTGTTTTTT.

The V call is TRBV5-1, the J call TRBJ1-2, with a tentative D call TRBD1 (6 bases). The V gene's germline CDR1 is SGHRS and CDR2 YFSETQ. The ends were cut back, 1 base at V and 6 bases at J, with 10 bases in the middle. CDR3 length: 13 amino acids. The CDR3: CASSLSNRDGYTF. For the CDR3, the DNA is TGCGCCAGCAGCTTGAGTAACAGGGATGGCTACACCTTC.

The chain combines TRBV2 with TRBJ2-7, with D tentatively TRBD1 (6 bases). V was clipped by 10 bases and J by 2 bases, with 9 bases between them. There are 11 residues in the CDR3. CDR1 is SNHLY and CDR2 is FYNNEI in the germline V gene. CDR3 region: CANGQTYEQYF. CDR3 in DNA: TGTGCCAACGGACAGACCTACGAGCAGTACTTC. Together with reference TRBV2 and TRBJ2-7, the CDR3 gives the full variable domain: EPEVTQTPSHQVTQMGQEVILRCVPISNHLYFYWYRQILGQKVEFLVSFYNNEISEKSEIFDDQFSVERPDGSNFTLKIRSTKLEDSAMYFCANGQTYEQYFGPGTRLTVT.

The V call is TRBV23-1, the J call TRBJ2-5; D is perhaps TRBD2 (5 bases). TRBV23-1 is classed as an ORF, of uncertain function. V shed 3 bases and J shed 4 bases, with 12 bases lying between them. The CDR3 runs to 14 residues. The CDR3 sequence: CASSHRGRRETQYF. The CDR3 DNA follows: TGCGCCAGCAGTCACCGAGGGCGTAGAGAGACCCAGTACTTC.

The CDR3, as DNA: TGCGCCAGCATGGGCACCTTGAACACTGAAGCTTTCTTT. Residues: CASMGTLNTEAFF. This chain links TRBV5-1 with TRBJ1-1; D call uncertain. V lost 6 bases, J lost 0 bases, and 9 bases lay in between. Germline CDR1 and CDR2: SGHRS and YFSETQ. The length of the CDR3 is 13 residues.

A word on this clone: Other DNA sequences in the same sample also yield this CDR3. The chain links TRBV6-5 to TRBJ1-4; D gene uncertain. The length of the CDR3 is 15 residues. Trimming pared 0 bases from V and 0 bases from J, leaving 5 bases between. Per germline, CDR1 MNHEY and CDR2 SVGAGI. CDR3 loop: CASSYSGSTNEKLFF. The DNA of the CDR3 is TGTGCCAGCAGTTACTCAGGTTCAACTAATGAAAAACTGTTTTTT.

The chain uses TRBV30 and TRBJ1-6; a weak D match, TRBD1 (5 bases). The germline CDR1 and CDR2 sequences are GTSNPN and SVGIG (reference sequence). CDR3 length: 14 residues. The ends were cut back, 3 bases at V and 10 bases at J, with 16 bases in the middle. This chain's CDR3 is CAWRDTGIESPLHF. CDR3 coding DNA: TGTGCCTGGAGGGACACGGGGATAGAATCACCCCTCCACTTT.

This sequence joins TRBV3-1 (or the pseudogene TRBV3-2) and TRBJ1-1; D is unclear. With 7 bases removed from V and 6 bases from J, the gap between germline ends came to 15 bases. The CDR3 runs 13 residues. CDR1 LGHDT and CDR2 YNNKEL come from the germline V gene (reference sequence). The CDR3 bases are TGTGCCAGCACCCTTTCGAGGAGTTCTGAAGCTTTCTTT. Amino acid sequence: CASTLSRSSEAFF.

V is TRBV12-5 and J is TRBJ1-6; TRBD1 matches 8 bases. V shed 6 bases and J 4 bases; nucleotides not matched to a gene: 5. This CDR3 has 15 residues. Germline CDR1 is LGHNT and CDR2 is FRNRAP. The CDR3 region is CASGTGDRYNSPLHF. For the CDR3, the DNA is TGTGCTAGTGGGACAGGGGATCGGTATAATTCACCCCTCCACTTT.

V usage is TRBV5-1 and J usage is TRBJ2-3; D call uncertain. The germline CDR1 and CDR2 sequences are SGHRS and YFSETQ. The germline V and J ends were trimmed by 1 base and 4 bases, with 4 bases remaining between them. The CDR3 totals 12 residues. The CDR3 coding sequence is TGCGCCAGCAGCTTGAAAGCAGATACGCAGTATTTT. Translated: CASSLKADTQYF.

V gene TRBV12-2 combines with J gene TRBJ1-1; the DNA was not used to check the table's D call, TRBD1. TRBV12-2 is a listed pseudogene. CDR3 length: 15 amino acids. CDR3 loop: CASRFPRRVNTEAFF. The CDR3 coding sequence is TGTGCAAGTCGCTTTCCTCGCAGGGTTAACACTGAAGCTTTCTTT.

V is TRBV5-1 and J is TRBJ2-4; D gene ambiguous. This CDR3 contains 14 residues. Trimming cost V 4 bases and J 3 bases, with 11 bases left between them. Germline V gives CDR1 SGHRS, CDR2 YFSETQ. The CDR3 is CASSPVSGKNIQYF. Written as DNA, the CDR3 is TGCGCCAGCAGCCCAGTTAGTGGCAAAAACATTCAGTACTTC.

The chain is built from TRBV9 and TRBJ2-3; TRBD2 matches 7 bases. Germline V CDR1 and CDR2: SGDLS, YYNGEE. The CDR3 loop spans 15 amino acids. J was trimmed by 0 bases and V by 0 bases; bases with no gene match: 1. CDR3 loop: CASSVGAGSTDTQYF. The DNA of the CDR3 is TGTGCCAGCAGCGTAGGAGCGGGGAGCACAGATACGCAGTATTTT.

The CDR3 protein is CASSFGNNEQFF. CDR3 nucleotide sequence: TGTGCCAGCAGCTTCGGGAACAATGAGCAGTTCTTC. This rearrangement joins TRBV13 to TRBJ2-1; TRBD2 might be the D (5 bases). Trimming removed 3 bases at V and 5 bases at J, with 5 bases between. CDR1 is PRHDT and CDR2 is FYEKMQ in the germline V gene (reference sequence). CDR3 length equals 12 residues.

This clone has a single count. The CDR3 loop reads CASSLKQGTLREKLFF. The CDR3 bases are TGTGCCAGCAGCTTGAAGCAGGGGACCTTAAGGGAAAAACTGTTTTTT. The chain links TRBV5-7 to TRBJ1-4; tentatively, D is TRBD1 (6 bases). TRBV5-7 is an open reading frame whose function is uncertain. Trimming cost V 1 base and J 8 bases, with 18 bases left between them. This CDR3 is 16 amino acids long.

The V and J genes are TRBV29-1 and TRBJ2-7; D unclear. Looked up from germline, CDR1 is SQVTM and CDR2 is ANQGSEA. Trimming left V 7 bases short and J 4 bases short, with 8 bases between. The CDR3 is 10 residues long. The CDR3 DNA is TGCAGCGCGGGTAATTACGAGCAGTACTTC. It yields the protein CSAGNYEQYF.

This clone was observed a handful of times. Other nucleotide sequences from this sample produce the same CDR3. The rearrangement joins TRBV7-9 to TRBJ2-7; 7 bases fit TRBD1. Germline V gives CDR1 SEHNR, CDR2 FQNEAQ (reference sequence). V gave up 4 bases and J gave up 4 bases; unmatched junction bases: 1. CDR3 size: 12 residues. This chain's CDR3 is CASSSQGYEQYF. The DNA for the CDR3 is TGTGCCAGCAGCTCACAGGGGTACGAGCAGTACTTC.